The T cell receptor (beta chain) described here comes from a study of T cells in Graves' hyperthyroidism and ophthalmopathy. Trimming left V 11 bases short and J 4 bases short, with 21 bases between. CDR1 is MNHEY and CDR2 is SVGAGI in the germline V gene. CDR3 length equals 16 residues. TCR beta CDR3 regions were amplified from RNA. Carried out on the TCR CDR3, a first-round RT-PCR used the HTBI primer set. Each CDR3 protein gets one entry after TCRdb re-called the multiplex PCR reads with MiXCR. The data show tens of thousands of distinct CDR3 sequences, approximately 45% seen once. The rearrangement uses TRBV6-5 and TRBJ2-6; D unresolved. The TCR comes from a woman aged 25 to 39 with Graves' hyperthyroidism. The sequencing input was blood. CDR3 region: CACQYGPDSGANVLTF. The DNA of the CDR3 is TGTGCCTGCCAATATGGGCCTGACTCAGGGGCCAACGTCCTGACTTTC.